The entry below gives a single T cell receptor beta chain sequence along with its context. The sample comes from a study of shared clonotypes between healthy human individuals. Looking at the study overall: Every donor yielded three CD4 naive, three CD4 memory, two CD8 naive and one CD8 memory plate.

Methods used by the authors: Filtering differed, since immunoSEQ gave only junction sequences and no quality scores. The protocol was immunoSEQ multiplex PCR, while the TCRdb copy is restricted to in-frame clones and leaves out a portion. V and J calls and clone size follow that table, whereas D and trimming were derived from the DNA. This sample carries around 100,000 clones, just over 65% of them seen once, and the ten largest clones take roughly 22%. Trimming pared 0 bases from V and 4 bases from J, leaving 7 bases between. In germline, CDR1 is SGHDT, CDR2 YYEEEE. CDR3 size: 13 residues. The TCR sequence derives from a woman in her twenties or thirties in good health. J is TRBJ1-2 and V is TRBV5-6; D not certain. Sequenced: memory CD8+ T cells sorted from blood. Subset specified: CD45RO+ cells pooled with CCR7-negative TemRA cells. The CDR3 loop reads CASSLAGSYGYTF. The CDR3 nucleotides read TGTGCCAGCAGCTTGGCGGGGTCCTATGGCTACACCTTC.